This is a list of T cell receptor beta chains from one sample in a study of shared T cell receptors in the human thymus. This table comes from immunoSEQ multiplex PCR, and its TCRdb copy is limited to in-frame clones, with some not included. The data contain 630,000 or so clones, more than 75% of them seen just once; the ten biggest clones take up 0.0094%. A further study also used this sample, focusing on human thymus T cells.

The sequenced material came from thymocytes. These receptors all come from a boy under two years old with a congenital heart defect. CDR3s include the opening cysteine and the closing phenylalanine or tryptophan. Each record gives: V gene, D gene, clone size, J gene, CDR3 DNA, CDR3 protein. D genes are given only for firm matches. Clone size is not always given. Where it is, it says once, few, many or a class for expanded clones.

v_gene: TRBV2
d_gene: TRBD2
abundance: NA
j_gene: TRBJ2-3
CDR3nt: TGTGCCAGCAGTCAAACTAGCGGGAAGAGGACAGATACGCAGTATTTT
CDR3aa: CASSQTSGKRTDTQYF

v_gene: TRBV5-4
d_gene: NA
abundance: once
j_gene: TRBJ2-7
CDR3nt: TGTGCCAGCAGCCCATACTCCCGCGACAGTTCCTACGAGCAGTACTTC
CDR3aa: CASSPYSRDSSYEQYF

v_gene: TRBV28
d_gene: NA
abundance: NA
j_gene: TRBJ1-5
CDR3nt: TGTGCCAGCAGCTTAAGACAGTCTAATCAGCCCCAGCATTTT
CDR3aa: CASSLRQSNQPQHF

v_gene: TRBV27
d_gene: TRBD2
abundance: NA
j_gene: TRBJ2-3
CDR3nt: TGTGCCAGCAGTTGGAACCCAGCGGGAGGGGGGGATACGCAGTATTTT
CDR3aa: CASSWNPAGGGDTQYF

v_gene: TRBV4-3
d_gene: NA
abundance: NA
j_gene: TRBJ1-2
CDR3nt: TGCGCCAGCAGCCAAGATGTGTACAGTAACTATGGCTACACCTTC
CDR3aa: CASSQDVYSNYGYTF

v_gene: TRBV5-1
d_gene: NA
abundance: NA
j_gene: TRBJ2-3
CDR3nt: TGCGCCAGCAGCAGCGACAGACCTAGCACAGATACGCAGTATTTT
CDR3aa: CASSSDRPSTDTQYF

v_gene: TRBV2
d_gene: TRBD1
abundance: once
j_gene: TRBJ1-5
CDR3nt: TGTGCCAGCAGTGACCTTCAGGGGGCAAAACGCAATCAGCCCCAGCATTTT
CDR3aa: CASSDLQGAKRNQPQHF

v_gene: TRBV28
d_gene: TRBD2
abundance: NA
j_gene: TRBJ2-7
CDR3nt: TGTGCCAGCTCCCCCCCCTCTAAGCTAGCGGGAGGGCGAGAGGAGATGGGGCAGTACTTC
CDR3aa: CASSPPSKLAGGREEMGQYF

v_gene: TRBV25-1
d_gene: NA
abundance: once
j_gene: TRBJ1-5
CDR3nt: TGTGCCAGCAGAGCTCTCAAGCAACCTTTCAATCAGCCCCAGCATTTT
CDR3aa: CASRALKQPFNQPQHF

v_gene: TRBV4-2
d_gene: TRBD1
abundance: NA
j_gene: TRBJ1-6
CDR3nt: TGTGCCAGCAGCCATTCCGACAGGGACTATAATTCACCCCTCCACTTT
CDR3aa: CASSHSDRDYNSPLHF

v_gene: TRBV7-9
d_gene: NA
abundance: once
j_gene: TRBJ1-1
CDR3nt: TGTGCCAGCAGCTTAGGGTCCTACAGGGATAGTGATGAAGCTTTCTTT
CDR3aa: CASSLGSYRDSDEAFF

v_gene: TRBV25-1
d_gene: NA
abundance: NA
j_gene: TRBJ2-7
CDR3nt: TGTGCCAGCAGTGGCGGGAACGAGCAGTACTTC
CDR3aa: CASSGGNEQYF

v_gene: TRBV7-8
d_gene: NA
abundance: NA
j_gene: TRBJ1-5
CDR3nt: TGTGCCAGCAGCTCCCCAGGACAGTTGGGGCCCCAGCATTTT
CDR3aa: CASSSPGQLGPQHF

v_gene: TRBV5-1
d_gene: TRBD1
abundance: NA
j_gene: TRBJ1-2
CDR3nt: TGCGCCAGCAGCTTGGGGGACAGGACGCTCTCCATAAGCTACACCTTC
CDR3aa: CASSLGDRTLSISYTF

v_gene: TRBV7-2
d_gene: TRBD1
abundance: few
j_gene: TRBJ2-3
CDR3nt: TGTGCCAGCAGCTTCAATTGGGGACAGACTAGCACAGATACGCAGTATTTT
CDR3aa: CASSFNWGQTSTDTQYF

v_gene: TRBV5-1
d_gene: NA
abundance: NA
j_gene: TRBJ1-1
CDR3nt: TGCGCCAGCAGCTTGGCAGGCCAGGGAGCTTTCTTT
CDR3aa: CASSLAGQGAFF

v_gene: TRBV15
d_gene: NA
abundance: once
j_gene: TRBJ2-7
CDR3nt: TGTGCCACCAGCAGAGGCTTCGCTCGGGGTCCCTCCTACGAGCAGTACTTC
CDR3aa: CATSRGFARGPSYEQYF

v_gene: TRBV6-5
d_gene: TRBD1
abundance: NA
j_gene: TRBJ2-5
CDR3nt: TGTGCCAGCCATGACAGGGGCGAACAAGAGACCCAGTACTTC
CDR3aa: CASHDRGEQETQYF

v_gene: TRBV5-1
d_gene: TRBD1
abundance: NA
j_gene: TRBJ1-1
CDR3nt: TGCGCCAGCAGCCCACCGGACAGGGTTGAAGCTTTCTTT
CDR3aa: CASSPPDRVEAFF

v_gene: TRBV4-2
d_gene: NA
abundance: NA
j_gene: TRBJ1-5
CDR3nt: TGTGCCAGCAGCCAAGTAGCTGATCAGCCCCAGCATTTT
CDR3aa: CASSQVADQPQHF

v_gene: TRBV27
d_gene: TRBD2
abundance: NA
j_gene: TRBJ2-5
CDR3nt: TGTGCCAGCAGTCCACCCGGACTAGCGGGAGCAGAGACCCAGTACTTC
CDR3aa: CASSPPGLAGAETQYF

v_gene: TRBV21-1
d_gene: NA
abundance: NA
j_gene: TRBJ2-7
CDR3nt: TGTGCCAGCAGCAAACTAGGTTACGAGCAGTACTTC
CDR3aa: CASSKLGYEQYF

v_gene: TRBV5-1
d_gene: TRBD2
abundance: NA
j_gene: TRBJ2-7
CDR3nt: TGCGCCAGCAGCTGGGACGGGACTAGCGGATCCTACGAGCAGTACTTC
CDR3aa: CASSWDGTSGSYEQYF

v_gene: TRBV9
d_gene: TRBD2
abundance: NA
j_gene: TRBJ2-6
CDR3nt: TGTGCCAGCAGCGGCCGATCGGGACTAGCGGGATTTGGTGGGGCCAACGTCCTGACTTTC
CDR3aa: CASSGRSGLAGFGGANVLTF

v_gene: TRBV5-6
d_gene: TRBD2
abundance: NA
j_gene: TRBJ2-1
CDR3nt: TGTGCCAGCAGCTTTCCCGGGGGGGCCTACAATGAGCAGTTCTTC
CDR3aa: CASSFPGGAYNEQFF

v_gene: TRBV4-3
d_gene: NA
abundance: once
j_gene: TRBJ2-5
CDR3nt: TGCGCCAGCAGCCACGGGAATGAAGAGACCCAGTACTTC
CDR3aa: CASSHGNEETQYF

v_gene: TRBV19
d_gene: TRBD1
abundance: once
j_gene: TRBJ1-5
CDR3nt: TGTGCCAGTGGACAGGCCCAGGGCAATCAGCCCCAGCATTTT
CDR3aa: CASGQAQGNQPQHF

v_gene: TRBV11-2
d_gene: NA
abundance: NA
j_gene: TRBJ2-4
CDR3nt: TGTGCCAGCAGTGGACTACCGGGACGGCTAGCCAAAAACATTCAGTACTTC
CDR3aa: CASSGLPGRLAKNIQYF

v_gene: TRBV11-2
d_gene: TRBD2
abundance: NA
j_gene: TRBJ2-7
CDR3nt: TGTGCCAGCAGCAGACGACTAGCGGGAGAACCCTACGAGCAGTACTTC
CDR3aa: CASSRRLAGEPYEQYF

v_gene: TRBV27
d_gene: NA
abundance: NA
j_gene: TRBJ1-6
CDR3nt: TGTGCCAGCAGTTTATCGTCCGGGTCCGACTCACCCCTCCACTTT
CDR3aa: CASSLSSGSDSPLHF

v_gene: TRBV28
d_gene: NA
abundance: NA
j_gene: TRBJ1-4
CDR3nt: TGTGCCAGCCGCAAGTCTCCAGGTGTTAATGAAAAACTGTTTTTT
CDR3aa: CASRKSPGVNEKLFF

v_gene: TRBV7-6
d_gene: TRBD1
abundance: NA
j_gene: TRBJ1-5
CDR3nt: TGTGCCAGCAGTTCGGACAGGGACAATCAGCCCCAGCATTTT
CDR3aa: CASSSDRDNQPQHF

v_gene: TRBV28
d_gene: NA
abundance: NA
j_gene: TRBJ1-4
CDR3nt: TGTGCCAGCAGTTTAAGGAGGCGAGGTGAAAAACTGTTTTTT
CDR3aa: CASSLRRRGEKLFF

v_gene: TRBV7-2
d_gene: NA
abundance: NA
j_gene: TRBJ2-3
CDR3nt: TGTGCCAGCAGCTCCCGCAGTGTCACCCGCACAGATACGCAGTATTTT
CDR3aa: CASSSRSVTRTDTQYF

v_gene: TRBV5-5
d_gene: NA
abundance: NA
j_gene: TRBJ2-1
CDR3nt: TGTGCCAGCAGCTTACCCCCGCCGAGTGAGCAGTTCTTC
CDR3aa: CASSLPPPSEQFF

v_gene: TRBV11-2
d_gene: NA
abundance: NA
j_gene: TRBJ2-2
CDR3nt: TGTGCCAGCAGCTCCCCCCAGGCTAACACCGGGGAGCTGTTTTTT
CDR3aa: CASSSPQANTGELFF

v_gene: TRBV7-2
d_gene: TRBD2
abundance: NA
j_gene: TRBJ2-3
CDR3nt: TGTGCCAGCAGCTTAGAAGAGCGGGGGGGTATGGGCACAGATACGCAGTATTTT
CDR3aa: CASSLEERGGMGTDTQYF

v_gene: TRBV9
d_gene: NA
abundance: once
j_gene: TRBJ1-2
CDR3nt: TGTGCCAGCAGCGCACCGAGGGGCTACACCTTC
CDR3aa: CASSAPRGYTF

v_gene: TRBV6-5
d_gene: NA
abundance: NA
j_gene: TRBJ2-5
CDR3nt: TGTGCCAGCGTCGACAGGAGACAAGAGACCCAGTACTTC
CDR3aa: CASVDRRQETQYF

v_gene: TRBV14
d_gene: TRBD1
abundance: NA
j_gene: TRBJ2-5
CDR3nt: TGTGCCAGCAGCCAACTCGGACAGGGTGAACAAGAGACCCAGTACTTC
CDR3aa: CASSQLGQGEQETQYF